These 27 T cell receptor beta chains came from one sample sequenced in a study of shared T cell receptors in the human thymus. TCRdb keeps only in-frame clones here, not all; method: immunoSEQ multiplex PCR. Of roughly 710,000 clones listed, approximately 85% are singletons. These sequences were also reported in another study, on human thymus T cells.

Sequencing was done on a sample of thymocytes. These TCRs come from a girl in the first two years of life with a congenital heart defect.

Here the CDR3 DNA reads TGTGCCAGCAGCCCCCAAGCCCAACAGGGGGTCAATGAGCAGTTCTTC. Translated: CASSPQAQQGVNEQFF. The chain combines TRBV7-9 with TRBJ2-1; 8 bases match TRBD1. There are 16 residues in the CDR3. CDR1 is SEHNR, CDR2 FQNEAQ, per germline (reference sequence). V dropped 5 bases and J dropped 6; count of bases not matched to a gene: 12.

The rearrangement links TRBV9 to TRBJ2-3; no reliable D call. V gave up 0 bases and J gave up 2 bases, with 10 bases separating them. CDR1 and CDR2 (germline): SGDLS, YYNGEE. This CDR3 region has 15 residues. CDR3 DNA sequence: TGTGCCAGCAGCGTAGTTCAGGCGACCACAGATACGCAGTATTTT. Translating it yields CASSVVQATTDTQYF.

V and J are TRBV7-6 and TRBJ2-7, with a weak D call TRBD1 (5 bases). V lost 5 bases, J lost 0 bases, and 20 bases lay in between. Germline CDR1 and CDR2: SGHVS and FNYEAQ. The CDR3 loop spans 17 amino acids. The DNA of the CDR3 is TGTGCCAGCAGCCCTAGGGGCTACCTCGGAAGCTCCTACGAGCAGTACTTC. Amino acid sequence: CASSPRGYLGSSYEQYF.

This rearrangement joins TRBV29-1 to TRBJ2-7; D is perhaps TRBD2 (7 bases). Germline V gene data show CDR1 as SQVTM and CDR2 as ANQGSEA. This CDR3 comprises 16 residues. The V gene lost 4 bases and the J gene lost 5 bases, with 24 bases spanning the gap. The CDR3 bases are TGCAGCGTTGTCCCTGGGGGGGGCCCGCTTGCGGACGAGCAGTACTTC. It translates to CSVVPGGGPLADEQYF.

The gene calls are TRBV28 and TRBJ1-2, with 9 bases matching TRBD1. Germline values: CDR1 MDHEN, CDR2 SYDVKM. CDR3 size: 13 residues. Germline trimming cut 6 bases from V and 11 bases from J; bases unmatched to any gene: 10. DNA for the CDR3: TGTGCCAGCAGCCCGGACAGGGGTATCTGGTACACCTTC. This sequence encodes CASSPDRGIWYTF.

The chain uses TRBV6-6 and TRBJ1-5; TRBD1 aligns across 7 bases. The CDR3 is 15 residues long. Germline-derived CDR1 and CDR2 are MNHNY and SVGAGI (reference sequence). The junction had 6 bases not matched to a gene; V was cut back by 6 bases and J by 1 base. CDR3 sequence reads: CASRKDRASNQPQHF. The CDR3 coding sequence is TGTGCCAGCAGAAAAGACAGGGCGAGCAATCAGCCCCAGCATTTT.

The genes are TRBV15 and TRBJ2-7; D is ambiguous. Trimming removed 2 bases at V and 7 bases at J, with 12 bases between. This CDR3 region has 13 residues. Germline V gene data show CDR1 as LNHNV and CDR2 as YYDKDF (reference sequence). The CDR3 nucleotides are TGTGCCACCAGCAGAAGCGTGGTACGGGAGCAGTACTTC. This sequence encodes CATSRSVVREQYF.

The chain is built from TRBV27 and TRBJ1-6; 8 positions agree with TRBD1. The CDR3 is 15 residues long. The germline V gene encodes CDR1 MNHEY and CDR2 SMNVEV (reference sequence). V shed 8 bases, J shed 10 bases, and the junction held 13 bases outside the gene matches. The CDR3 region is CASSSSDRVRSPLHF. The CDR3 coding sequence is TGTGCCAGCTCCTCCTCGGACAGGGTGAGGTCACCCCTCCACTTT.

The chain joins TRBV29-1 to TRBJ2-2, with D unclear. V was shortened by 3 bases and J by 2 bases, with 7 bases between the two germline ends. Germline CDR1 and CDR2: SQVTM and ANQGSEA. CDR3 length equals 13 residues. CDR3 region: CSVDNSNTGELFF. CDR3 in DNA: TGCAGCGTTGATAACAGTAACACCGGGGAGCTGTTTTTT.

Remarks on this clone: The CDR3 carries no conserved terminal phenylalanine or tryptophan, so it likely arises from a read error. The DNA is omitted, as the CDR3 cannot be located on it reliably, and the CDR3 follows TCRdb's listing. The chain carries TRBV23-1 and TRBJ1-3; TRBD1, the D gene given by the table, was not confirmed from the DNA. TRBV23-1 is an ORF, and what it does is uncertain. The CDR3 adds up to 11 amino acids, both ends counted. The CDR3 sequence is CASSHRVRGPI.

A note on this clone: Other DNA sequences of this sample code for an identical CDR3. The chain combines TRBV28 with TRBJ1-1; D is unclear. Between the trimmed V and J ends, which lost 3 bases and 1 base, there was a span of 15 bases. The CDR3 is 16 residues long. Per the germline V gene, CDR1 is MDHEN and CDR2 is SYDVKM. CDR3 coding DNA: TGTGCCAGCAGTTTTAACTTGAGGGTGGGGAACACTGAAGCTTTCTTT. It codes for CASSFNLRVGNTEAFF. Filled out from reference TRBV28 and TRBJ1-1, the complete variable domain reads DVKVTQSSRYLVKRTGEKVFLECVQDMDHENMFWYRQDPGLGLRLIYFSYDVKMKEKGDIPEGYSVSREKKERFSLILESASTNQTSMYLCASSFNLRVGNTEAFFGQGTRLTVV.

In DNA, the CDR3 is TGTGCCAGCAGTTTCAGGGACAGCCTGTATAGCAATCAGCCCCAGCATTTT. This codes for CASSFRDSLYSNQPQHF. The chain is built from TRBV28 and TRBJ1-5; 7 bases line up with TRBD1. This CDR3 region has 17 residues. Germline assignment: CDR1 MDHEN and CDR2 SYDVKM. Trimming removed 3 bases from V and 0 bases from J; junction bases left unmatched: 8.

The count of this clone is one. V usage is TRBV4-3 and J usage is TRBJ1-2, with TRBD1 matching over 7 bases. The CDR3 consists of 15 residues. The germline CDR1 and CDR2 sequences are LGHNA and YSLEER. Trimming at V came to 5 bases and at J to 5 bases, leaving 11 bases not matched to a gene. The CDR3 here is CASSFSDRAEYGYTF. CDR3 coding DNA: TGCGCCAGCAGCTTCTCTGACAGGGCGGAGTATGGCTACACCTTC.

The chain has TRBV25-1 and TRBJ2-1; 7 bases line up with TRBD1. The CDR3 contains 15 residues. Germline trimming cut 3 bases from V and 6 bases from J; bases unmatched to any gene: 8. Germline values: CDR1 MGHDK, CDR2 SYGVNS. The CDR3 spells CASSDQTGNSNEQFF. The DNA of the CDR3 is TGTGCCAGCAGTGATCAGACAGGGAATTCCAATGAGCAGTTCTTC. Full variable domain (missing parts from reference TRBV25-1 and TRBJ2-1): EADIYQTPRYLVIGTGKKITLECSQTMGHDKMYWYQQDPGMELHLIHYSYGVNSTEKGDLSSESTVSRIRTEHFPLTLESARPSHTSQYLCASSDQTGNSNEQFFGPGTRLTVL.

The genes are TRBV29-1 and TRBJ1-1; 8 nucleotides agree with TRBD1. This CDR3 is built from 13 residues. Germline CDR1 is SQVTM and CDR2 is ANQGSEA. Trimming at V came to 1 base and at J to 10 bases, leaving 8 bases not matched to a gene. The CDR3 nucleotides are TGCAGCGTTGAAGGCGTCAGGGGGCCTACAGCTTTCTTT. It yields the protein CSVEGVRGPTAFF.

This clone was counted once. This CDR3 is also generated by other DNA sequences in the sample. The V call is TRBV6-5, the J call TRBJ1-1; unclear D gene. V was shortened by 2 bases and J by 2 bases, with 3 bases between the two germline ends. There are 12 residues in the CDR3. Germline loops: CDR1 MNHEY, CDR2 SVGAGI. The CDR3 is CASSYRNTEAFF. The CDR3 DNA sequence: TGTGCCAGCAGTTACCGTAACACTGAAGCTTTCTTT.

J is TRBJ2-1 and V is TRBV29-1; 14 nucleotides match TRBD2. V trimming: 7 bases; J trimming: 2 bases; junction bases outside the gene matches: 13. The germline V gene has CDR1 SQVTM and CDR2 ANQGSEA. This CDR3 comprises 18 residues. The CDR3 DNA reads as TGCAGCGCCAAGACTAGCGGGGGGGCTCTACAGACCTACAATGAGCAGTTCTTC. Protein sequence: CSAKTSGGALQTYNEQFF.

The genes are TRBV28 and TRBJ2-5, with TRBD1 as a possible D gene (5 bases). Germline V gene data show CDR1 as MDHEN and CDR2 as SYDVKM. The CDR3 spans 13 residues. V lost 3 bases to trimming and J lost 5 bases, with 10 bases between them. The CDR3 here is CASSFQGRETQYF. CDR3 coding DNA: TGTGCCAGCAGTTTTCAGGGCAGGGAGACCCAGTACTTC.

This clone was observed once. DNA of the CDR3: TGCAGCGTTGAGCGGGACTTCATTGGGCATGAGCAGTTCTTC. Amino acid sequence: CSVERDFIGHEQFF. This chain connects TRBV29-1 to TRBJ2-1; D perhaps matches TRBD2 (6 bases). CDR3 length equals 14 residues. V was cut by 3 bases and J by 8 bases, with 17 bases left in between. The V gene's germline CDR1 is SQVTM and CDR2 ANQGSEA.

The chain employs TRBV6-5 and TRBJ2-1; 8 bases fit TRBD2. With V trimmed by 3 bases and J by 9 bases, 10 bases remained unmatched. This CDR3 has 15 amino acids. Germline V gene lookup returns CDR1 MNHEY and CDR2 SVGAGI. The CDR3 coding sequence is TGTGCCAGCAGTTATGACCGGGGCCGGGAGGGTGAGCAGTTCTTC. This sequence encodes CASSYDRGREGEQFF.

This clone was detected only once. The chain joins TRBV6-1 to TRBJ2-7; 8 bases are a match to TRBD2. After removal of 1 base from V and 1 base from J, the junction contained 15 bases not matched to a gene. Per germline, CDR1 MNHNS and CDR2 SASEGT. The CDR3 is made up of 19 amino acids. The CDR3 nucleotides read TGTGCCAGCAGTGAAGACGTTCCCCACCCGGGGGGGATATCCTACGAGCAGTACTTC. Protein: CASSEDVPHPGGISYEQYF.

The chain has TRBV14 and TRBJ1-2, with D maybe TRBD1 (5 bases). The CDR3 length is 19 residues. V shed 0 bases and J shed 4 bases, with 24 bases lying between them. Germline CDR1 is SGHDN and CDR2 is FVKESK. The CDR3 DNA follows: TGTGCCAGCAGCCAAGACCCACGGGGGAAGGAGGTCGGTGCCTATGGCTACACCTTC. It codes for CASSQDPRGKEVGAYGYTF.

The chain combines TRBV6-1 with TRBJ1-5; a weak D match, TRBD1 (5 bases). The CDR3 totals 14 residues. The V and J ends lost 8 bases and 5 bases respectively, with 16 bases between them. CDR1 is MNHNS and CDR2 is SASEGT in the germline V gene. The CDR3 spells CASPGGDEDQPQHF. CDR3 DNA sequence: TGTGCCAGCCCAGGAGGGGATGAGGATCAGCCCCAGCATTTT.

V usage is TRBV30 and J usage is TRBJ2-2; 12 nucleotides agree with TRBD2. The V and J ends lost 1 base and 2 bases, in that order; junction bases with no gene match: 8. The CDR3 is made up of 18 amino acids. Germline V CDR1 and CDR2: GTSNPN, SVGIG (reference sequence). The DNA of the CDR3 is TGTGCCTGGAGTGGACCGACTAGCGGGGGCCTTAACACCGGGGAGCTGTTTTTT. Amino acid sequence: CAWSGPTSGGLNTGELFF.

The J gene is TRBJ1-6, the V gene TRBV28; 7 bases fit TRBD1. With V trimmed by 2 bases and J by 3 bases, 4 bases remained unmatched. Looked up from germline, CDR1 is MDHEN and CDR2 is SYDVKM. The CDR3 totals 16 residues. CDR3 bases: TGTGCCAGCAGTTTACAGGGACAGAACTATAATTCACCCCTCCACTTT. Translating gives CASSLQGQNYNSPLHF. The complete variable domain, with remaining parts taken from reference TRBV28 and TRBJ1-6, reads DVKVTQSSRYLVKRTGEKVFLECVQDMDHENMFWYRQDPGLGLRLIYFSYDVKMKEKGDIPEGYSVSREKKERFSLILESASTNQTSMYLCASSLQGQNYNSPLHFGNGTRLTVT.

V is TRBV19 and J is TRBJ1-1; 10 nucleotides agree with TRBD1. The germline gives CDR1 LNHDA, CDR2 SQIVND (reference sequence). V gave up 7 bases and J gave up 4 bases; unmatched junction bases: 6. The CDR3 runs to 14 residues. The CDR3 protein is CASTSGQGFTEAFF. In nucleotides, the CDR3 is TGTGCCAGTACCTCGGGACAGGGGTTCACTGAAGCTTTCTTT. The variable domain in full, completed from reference TRBV19 and TRBJ1-1, reads DGGITQSPKYLFRKEGQNVTLSCEQNLNHDAMYWYRQDPGQGLRLIYYSQIVNDFQKGDIAEGYSVSREKKESFPLTVTSAQKNPTAFYLCASTSGQGFTEAFFGQGTRLTVV.

This clone was counted a few times. The chain recombines TRBV30 with TRBJ1-2; tentative D call: TRBD1 (6 bases). This CDR3 is built from 20 residues. CDR1 and CDR2 from the germline V gene are GTSNPN and SVGIG (reference sequence). Trimming took off 2 bases at V and 6 bases at J, with 34 bases between the two ends. The CDR3 DNA sequence: TGTGCCTGGAGTCCTAAACAGGGTTATCTTTCCCCCCGGCCCATCGATGGCTACACCTTC. It specifies CAWSPKQGYLSPRPIDGYTF.